Presented here are 21 T cell receptor beta chains from one specimen sequenced in a study of early T cells in non-severe SARS-CoV-2 infection. One entry per CDR3 protein results from TCRdb running MiXCR on the 5' RACE reads. The profile shows some 67,000 distinct CDR3 sequences, approximately 13% of them singletons. The sample comprised whole blood. The receptors originated from an adult who was a healthcare worker with PCR-confirmed SARS-CoV-2 infection or an uninfected control (not recorded which).

This clonotype was counted many times. The chain employs TRBV29-1 and TRBJ2-1; 12 nucleotides match TRBD2. CDR1 is SQVTM and CDR2 is ANQGSEA in the germline V gene. V dropped 4 bases and J dropped 8; count of bases not matched to a gene: 6. The CDR3 totals 14 residues. The CDR3 DNA sequence: TGCAGCGTTGGACTAGCGGGAGTAATCCATGAGCAGTTCTTC. Translation: CSVGLAGVIHEQFF.

This chain connects TRBV3-1 to TRBJ2-7; D is unclear. The CDR3 runs to 13 residues. Germline lookup yields CDR1 LGHDT and CDR2 YNNKEL (reference sequence). Trimming pared 5 bases from V and 6 bases from J, leaving 14 bases between. The CDR3 DNA reads as TGTGCCAGCAGCGACCGCCAAAGTGGCGAGCAGTACTTC. Residues: CASSDRQSGEQYF.

This clonotype came up many times. The chain combines TRBV9 with TRBJ2-3; 11 bases are a match to TRBD2. Germline lookup yields CDR1 SGDLS and CDR2 YYNGEE. Germline trimming cut 2 bases from V and 5 bases from J; bases unmatched to any gene: 10. The CDR3 extends over 17 amino acids. Here the CDR3 DNA reads TGTGCCAGCAGCGTTTTCGAGACTAGCGGGATCGGAGATACGCAGTATTTT. Translation: CASSVFETSGIGDTQYF.

This clonotype has only a few counts. The chain carries TRBV7-2 and TRBJ2-2; 7 nucleotides align to TRBD1. The CDR3 sequence is 14 residues long. V gave up 4 bases and J gave up 6 bases; unmatched junction bases: 5. CDR1 is SGHTA, CDR2 FQGNSA, per germline. The CDR3 bases are TGTGCCAGCAGCTACGGACAGGCTGCCGGGGAGCTGTTTTTT. Protein: CASSYGQAAGELFF.

This clonotype was seen repeatedly, ten times or more. This chain joins TRBV7-2 and TRBJ1-1; the D gene is possibly TRBD1 (5 bases). V lost 7 bases and J lost 0, with 12 bases in between. The CDR3 covers 14 residues. Germline CDR1 and CDR2: SGHTA and FQGNSA. The DNA for the CDR3 is TGTGCCAGCAACAGACAGCCCATGAACACTGAAGCTTTCTTT. Its translation is CASNRQPMNTEAFF. The full variable domain, its missing parts supplied by reference TRBV7-2 and TRBJ1-1, is GAGVSQSPSNKVTEKGKDVELRCDPISGHTALYWYRQSLGQGLEFLIYFQGNSAPDKSGLPSDRFSAERTGGSVSTLTIQRTQQEDSAVYLCASNRQPMNTEAFFGQGTRLTVV.

The rearrangement uses TRBV7-9 and TRBJ1-1; possibly TRBD1 for D (5 bases). Germline lookup yields CDR1 SEHNR and CDR2 FQNEAQ (reference sequence). Trimming removed 1 base from V and 7 bases from J, with 7 bases in between. The CDR3 extends over 12 amino acids. DNA of the CDR3: TGTGCCAGCAGCTTAGAGGGGCTTGAAGCTTTCTTT. Translated: CASSLEGLEAFF.

This clonotype showed up just a few times. The chain employs TRBV7-9 and TRBJ1-2; 10 bases fit TRBD1. The trim removed 0 bases at V and 7 bases at J, leaving 5 bases unmatched. Germline values: CDR1 SEHNR, CDR2 FQNEAQ (reference sequence). This CDR3 contains 15 residues. The DNA for the CDR3 is TGTGCCAGCAGCTTAGCGGGGACAGGGGCATCTGGCTACACCTTC. Translating gives CASSLAGTGASGYTF.

The rearrangement joins TRBV19 to TRBJ1-5; no definite D call. Trimming shortened V by 2 bases and J by 5 bases, and 13 bases separated the two germline ends. The CDR3 length is 15 residues. The V gene's germline CDR1 is LNHDA and CDR2 SQIVND (reference sequence). The DNA for the CDR3 is TGTGCCAGTAGTATAACGGCAGCGAAAGATCAGCCCCAGCATTTT. Encoded protein: CASSITAAKDQPQHF.

This clonotype was found many times. V usage is TRBV4-1 and J usage is TRBJ2-7; 8 positions match TRBD1. Germline V gives CDR1 MGHRA, CDR2 YSYEKL. This CDR3 is built from 16 residues. Losses at the gene ends were 3 bases for V and 0 bases for J; bases not matched to a gene: 7. This CDR3 is CASSQRQGWSSYEQYF. CDR3 bases: TGCGCCAGCAGCCAGAGACAGGGGTGGAGCTCCTACGAGCAGTACTTC.

This clonotype was seen ten or more times. CDR3 nucleotides: TGCAGCGTTGCGCGCGGGCAGAACTATGGCTACACCTTC. Protein sequence: CSVARGQNYGYTF. This chain connects TRBV29-1 to TRBJ1-2; D unclear. Germline CDR1 SQVTM, CDR2 ANQGSEA. The CDR3 is 13 residues long. V lost 4 bases to trimming and J lost 2 bases, with 11 bases between them.

This sequence joins TRBV4-2 and TRBJ2-1; D not certain. V gave up 1 base and J gave up 10 bases, with 23 bases separating them. The CDR3 contains 17 residues. Germline V gives CDR1 LGHNA, CDR2 YNFKEQ. The CDR3 DNA sequence: TGTGCCAGCAGCCAAGTTAATTCGGATCTCGGCTTTGGGGAGCAGTTCTTC. Protein: CASSQVNSDLGFGEQFF.

This clonotype was found a few times. The germline gene is not matched at one end of the junction; a read error may be the cause. The gene calls are TRBV7-7 and TRBJ2-5; no clear D. The CDR3 length is 14 residues. Germline CDR1 is SSHAT and CDR2 is FNYEAQ (reference sequence). In nucleotides, the CDR3 is TGTGCTAGCAGCTTAGCCAGTAACGGACAGACCCAGTACTTC. It is translated as CASSLASNGQTQYF.

This clonotype was observed a few times. DNA for the CDR3: TGTGCCAGCAGCTTCACTAGAACCGGGGAGCTGTTTTTT. As protein: CASSFTRTGELFF. The rearrangement joins TRBV7-3 to TRBJ2-2; a possible D gene is TRBD2 (5 bases). Looked up from germline, CDR1 is SGHTA and CDR2 is FQGTGA. V was clipped by 3 bases and J by 5 bases, with 7 bases between them. This CDR3 comprises 13 residues.

The V and J genes are TRBV20-1 and TRBJ2-5, with 7 positions matching TRBD1. Trimming cost V 2 bases and J 4 bases; bases outside gene matches: 4. The CDR3 totals 13 residues. From germline, CDR1 is DFQATT and CDR2 SNEGSKA (reference sequence). CDR3 sequence (DNA): TGCAGTGCTAGACCGGGACAGCGAGAGACCCAGTACTTC. It encodes CSARPGQRETQYF.

This clonotype has a handful of counts. The V and J genes are TRBV11-2 and TRBJ1-6; weak D call: TRBD1 (5 bases). With 7 bases removed from V and 5 bases from J, the gap between germline ends came to 9 bases. This CDR3 is built from 13 residues. Germline CDR1 SGHAT, CDR2 FQNNGV. Here the CDR3 reads CASTTRDNSPLHF. The CDR3 coding sequence is TGTGCCAGCACCACCAGGGATAATTCACCCCTCCACTTT.

This clonotype was recorded a few times. The chain has TRBV15 and TRBJ2-2; D gene uncertain. The CDR3 totals 12 residues. CDR1 LNHNV and CDR2 YYDKDF come from the germline V gene (reference sequence). V gave up 1 base and J gave up 6 bases, with 3 bases separating them. CDR3 loop: CATSRGPGELFF. The CDR3 region has the DNA TGTGCCACCAGCAGAGGTCCCGGGGAGCTGTTTTTT.

The chain couples TRBV5-4 to TRBJ1-1, with 7 bases lining up with TRBD1. The CDR3 sequence is 16 residues long. CDR1 SGHNT and CDR2 YYREEE come from the germline V gene (reference sequence). Losses at the gene ends were 4 bases for V and 0 bases for J; bases not matched to a gene: 9. The chain's CDR3 is CASSPVGTAMNTEAFF. CDR3 in DNA: TGTGCCAGCAGCCCGGTGGGGACAGCGATGAACACTGAAGCTTTCTTT.

The rearrangement links TRBV7-9 to TRBJ2-1; the D gene is possibly TRBD1 (5 bases). Germline CDR1 is SEHNR and CDR2 is FQNEAQ (reference sequence). The CDR3 has 14 residues. V gave up 4 bases and J gave up 9 bases, with 16 bases separating them. CDR3 protein: CASSSGQGMGEQFF. The CDR3 bases are TGTGCCAGCAGCTCAGGACAAGGGATGGGTGAGCAGTTCTTC.

In its sample, this clonotype was seen a few times. The V gene is TRBV6-6, the J gene TRBJ1-3; perhaps TRBD1 as D (5 bases). The CDR3 consists of 15 residues. V was clipped by 2 bases and J by 0 bases, with 8 bases between them. Germline V gene data show CDR1 as MNHNY and CDR2 as SVGAGI (reference sequence). In nucleotides, the CDR3 is TGTGCCAGCAGTTACAGAACAGGCTCTGGAAACACCATATATTTT. Encoded protein: CASSYRTGSGNTIYF.

The V and J genes are TRBV5-1 and TRBJ2-3; a weak D match, TRBD2 (6 bases). V was clipped by 4 bases and J by 0 bases, with 12 bases between them. Germline V gene sequence: CDR1 SGHRS, CDR2 YFSETQ. The CDR3 loop spans 15 amino acids. CDR3 in amino acids: CASSDGLLSTDTQYF. The CDR3 DNA follows: TGCGCCAGCAGCGATGGACTATTGAGCACAGATACGCAGTATTTT.

This clonotype was counted many times. The V and J genes are TRBV20-1 and TRBJ2-3, with 9 positions matching TRBD2. The V gene's germline CDR1 is DFQATT and CDR2 SNEGSKA (reference sequence). V shed 5 bases, J shed 5 bases, and the junction held 5 bases outside the gene matches. This CDR3 spans 13 amino acids. Here the CDR3 DNA reads TGCAGTGCTTATAGCGGGAGCCGAGATACGCAGTATTTT. Translating gives CSAYSGSRDTQYF.